This is a list of T cell receptor beta chains from one sample in a study of cytomegalovirus exposure and HLA in healthy donors. Produced via immunoSEQ multiplex PCR; TCRdb's table is partial and in-frame only. The sample includes 150,000 to 200,000 clones, about three quarters of them seen just once. The sample consisted of PBMCs. These receptors all stem from a woman in her twenties or thirties in good health and CMV-seropositive. Each CDR3 is given with its conserved first and last residue. D genes are given only for firm matches. A clone size is listed for some rows: how often the clone was seen (once, few, many), or a class if it is expanded.

- TRBJ1-2 TRBV27 - TGTGCCAGCAGTTTATGGGGGGGGCAGAACTTCTATGGCTACACCTTC CASSLWGGQNFYGYTF
TRBD2 TRBJ2-3 TRBV11-2 once TGTGCCAGCAGCTTAGCCCCAAGCGGGAGGTCAGATACGCAGTATTTT CASSLAPSGRSDTQYF
- TRBJ1-1 TRBV4-1 - TGCGCCAGCAGCCAAGGAATCTACAGTAACACTGAAGCTTTCTTT CASSQGIYSNTEAFF
TRBD2 TRBJ2-5 TRBV2 - TGTGCCAGCACTGGACTAGCGGCCAGGGGAAAAGAGACCCAGTACTTC CASTGLAARGKETQYF
TRBD2 TRBJ2-7 TRBV5-6 - TGTGCCAGCAGCCCTGGGCTAGCGGGCCTGTCCTACGAGCAGTACTTC CASSPGLAGLSYEQYF
TRBD2 TRBJ2-7 TRBV7-2 - TGTGCCAGCAGCTTACGGCTAGCGGGAGTAGAATACTTGAACTTC CASSLRLAGVEYLNF
TRBD1 TRBJ1-1 TRBV6-5 few TGTGCCAGCAGTTATACAGGGGGGAACACTGAAGCTTTCTTT CASSYTGGNTEAFF
TRBD2 TRBJ2-5 TRBV5-8 - TGTGCCAGCAGCGGAGGGACTAGCGGAAAACAAGAGACCCAGTACTTC CASSGGTSGKQETQYF
- TRBJ2-7 TRBV18 - TGTGCCAGCTCACAGGGGTCCTACGAGCAGTACTTC CASSQGSYEQYF
- TRBJ2-5 TRBV10-3 - TGTGCCATCAGGGGGACCGCGGGGGCGCACCAAGAGACCCAGTACTTC CAIRGTAGAHQETQYF